These 21 T cell receptor beta chains came from one sample sequenced in a study of identical twins. TCRdb redid the calling of the 5' RACE reads with MiXCR, one entry per CDR3 protein. The sample comprises 700,000 or so distinct CDR3 sequences, over 8.5% of which are singletons, and 0.8% to 1% rests with the top ten. The same sample was also studied in work on yellow fever vaccine responses in identical twins.

The sequencing sample was made of PBMCs. Receptors originate from a woman between 18 and 29 years old in good health.

As to this clonotype: Being one base from a much bigger clone, this may be a read error. The chain joins TRBV2 to TRBJ2-2, with D perhaps given as TRBD1 or TRBD2 (5 bases each). The CDR3 has 13 residues. CDR1 is SNHLY and CDR2 is FYNNEI in the germline V gene. This CDR3 is CASSETNTGALFF. For the CDR3, the DNA is TGTGCCAGCAGTGAGACTAACACCGGGGCGCTGTTTTTT.

At least ten counts were recorded for this clonotype. The V and J genes are TRBV12-3 or TRBV12-4 and TRBJ2-7; unclear D gene. The CDR3 contains 11 residues. V lost 6 bases, J lost 6 bases, and 9 bases lay in between. Written as DNA, the CDR3 is TGTGCCAGCAGGTTGACCTCCGAGCAGTACTTC. It yields the protein CASRLTSEQYF.

In this sample, this clonotype turned up many times. The chain has TRBV6-5 and TRBJ2-3, with 8 nucleotides matching TRBD2. Germline V gene data show CDR1 as MNHEY and CDR2 as SVGAGI. The CDR3 runs 15 residues. J was trimmed by 6 bases and V by 1 base; bases with no gene match: 6. The chain's CDR3 is CASSYLAGSGDTQYF. The CDR3 DNA reads TGTGCCAGCAGTTACTTAGCGGGATCCGGCGATACGCAGTATTTT.

The chain recombines TRBV29-1 with TRBJ1-1; 8 nucleotides agree with TRBD1. This CDR3 region has 12 residues. V shed 6 bases, J shed 3 bases, and the junction held 3 bases outside the gene matches. Germline V gene lookup returns CDR1 SQVTM and CDR2 ANQGSEA. In DNA, the CDR3 is TGCAGCGTGGACAGGGCCGACACTGAAGCTTTCTTT. Its translation is CSVDRADTEAFF.

This clonotype came up many times. The V gene is TRBV20-1, the J gene TRBJ2-7, with a tentative D call TRBD2 (6 bases). Germline CDR1 is DFQATT and CDR2 is SNEGSKA (reference sequence). The germline V and J ends were trimmed by 7 bases and 4 bases, with 20 bases remaining between them. The CDR3 has 14 residues. The CDR3 DNA reads as TGCAGTGTTATCCACGGGACTTACACATACGAGCAGTACTTC. Residues: CSVIHGTYTYEQYF.

J is TRBJ2-1 and V is TRBV19; 7 nucleotides agree with TRBD1. V shed 2 bases and J 6 bases; nucleotides not matched to a gene: 7. Germline V gene data show CDR1 as LNHDA and CDR2 as SQIVND (reference sequence). The CDR3 is 15 residues long. The CDR3 loop is CASSIRDSVVNEQFF. The CDR3 DNA follows: TGTGCCAGTAGTATAAGGGACAGTGTAGTCAATGAGCAGTTCTTC.

This clonotype was observed at least ten times. This chain uses TRBV5-1 with TRBJ2-2; 10 bases fit TRBD1. J gave up 6 bases and V 5 bases, and 10 bases lay outside the gene matches. CDR1 SGHRS and CDR2 YFSETQ come from the germline V gene. The CDR3 covers 16 residues. CDR3 sequence reads: CASRERATGGPGELFF. CDR3 sequence (DNA): TGCGCCAGCAGGGAACGTGCGACAGGGGGCCCCGGGGAGCTGTTTTTT.

This clonotype was seen a few times. The chain links TRBV18 to TRBJ2-5; unclear D gene. Between the trimmed V and J ends, which lost 1 base and 2 bases, there was a span of 11 bases. From germline, CDR1 is KGHSH and CDR2 LQKENI. The CDR3 totals 15 residues. The CDR3 sequence: CASSPRGSEQETQYF. CDR3 DNA sequence: TGTGCCAGCTCACCACGGGGATCTGAACAAGAGACCCAGTACTTC. The full variable domain, with the rest looked up from reference TRBV18 and TRBJ2-5, is NAGVMQNPRHLVRRRGQEARLRCSPMKGHSHVYWYRQLPEEGLKFMVYLQKENIIDESGMPKERFSAEFPKEGPSILRIQQVVRGDSAAYFCASSPRGSEQETQYFGPGTRLLVL.

The rearrangement uses TRBV19 and TRBJ2-7; D tentatively reads TRBD1 or TRBD2 (5 bases each). V gave up 7 bases and J gave up 4 bases, with 17 bases separating them. The CDR3 loop spans 14 amino acids. Germline CDR1 and CDR2: LNHDA and SQIVND (reference sequence). CDR3 loop: CASNEGPGPYEQYF. The DNA for the CDR3 is TGTGCCAGTAATGAGGGGCCCGGGCCTTACGAGCAGTACTTC.

This clonotype was counted many times. This chain connects TRBV5-1 to TRBJ2-7; D might be TRBD1 or TRBD2, each matching 6 bases. The CDR3 consists of 15 residues. From germline, CDR1 is SGHRS and CDR2 YFSETQ. V was trimmed by 4 bases and J by 7 bases, leaving 21 bases between them. CDR3: CASSPVWGAAVEQYF. The CDR3 bases are TGCGCCAGCAGCCCGGTTTGGGGGGCCGCCGTGGAGCAGTACTTC.

This sequence joins TRBV3-1 and TRBJ1-5, with unresolved D. CDR3 length: 12 residues. V was pared by 4 bases and J by 10 bases, with 11 bases between. Germline V gene lookup returns CDR1 LGHDT and CDR2 YNNKEL (reference sequence). The DNA of the CDR3 is TGTGCCAGCAGCCGAGATGAAGGTCCCCAGCATTTT. As protein: CASSRDEGPQHF.

This sequence joins TRBV5-1 and TRBJ2-3; D perhaps matches TRBD2 (6 bases). The ends were cut back, 2 bases at V and 9 bases at J, with 25 bases in the middle. Germline V CDR1 and CDR2: SGHRS, YFSETQ. CDR3 length: 17 residues. The CDR3 DNA is TGCGCCAGCAGCTTAGTAGGTGGACTACCGTCTGGGGACACGCAGTATTTT. Amino acid sequence: CASSLVGGLPSGDTQYF. Full variable domain (missing parts from reference TRBV5-1 and TRBJ2-3): KAGVTQTPRYLIKTRGQQVTLSCSPISGHRSVSWYQQTPGQGLQFLFEYFSETQRNKGNFPGRFSGRQFSNSRSEMNVSTLELGDSALYLCASSLVGGLPSGDTQYFGPGTRLTVL.

This clonotype was counted a few times. This chain joins TRBV27 and TRBJ2-4, with a tentative D call TRBD1 (5 bases). The CDR3 length is 15 residues. V was clipped by 8 bases and J by 0 bases, with 14 bases between them. The germline V gene encodes CDR1 MNHEY and CDR2 SMNVEV (reference sequence). The CDR3 bases are TGTGCCAGCGGTCCAGGGCCCGGAGCCAAAAACATTCAGTACTTC. Protein sequence: CASGPGPGAKNIQYF.

This clonotype was seen repeatedly, ten times or more. The chain employs TRBV29-1 and TRBJ2-5, with D perhaps assigned TRBD1 or TRBD2 (5 bases each). Germline CDR1 SQVTM, CDR2 ANQGSEA. This CDR3 is 13 amino acids long. V was clipped by 5 bases and J by 5 bases, with 15 bases between them. The DNA of the CDR3 is TGCAGCGTTAGCCTCGAGTGGGGGGAGACCCAGTACTTC. Residues: CSVSLEWGETQYF.

This clonotype was observed a few times. The chain carries TRBV20-1 and TRBJ2-2, with TRBD2 matching over 11 bases. V shed 2 bases and J 1 base; nucleotides not matched to a gene: 12. Germline values: CDR1 DFQATT, CDR2 SNEGSKA (reference sequence). The CDR3 is 19 amino acids. The CDR3 nucleotides read TGCAGTGCTAGACATGAAACCCTAGCGGGGGGCCTGAACACCGGGGAGCTGTTTTTT. Translating gives CSARHETLAGGLNTGELFF.

There are a few counts of this clonotype. Germline is not matched at one junction end, which may reflect a read error. This chain uses TRBV12-3 or TRBV12-4 with TRBJ2-2, with 12 bases aligning to TRBD2. CDR3 length: 18 amino acids. The CDR3 region is CACSLTDRLAGATGELFF. The CDR3 DNA sequence: TGTGCCTGCAGCCTCACCGATCGACTAGCGGGGGCCACCGGGGAGCTGTTTTTT.

The chain couples TRBV2 to TRBJ1-6, with 9 bases aligning to TRBD1. Germline CDR1 and CDR2: SNHLY and FYNNEI. The CDR3 loop spans 13 amino acids. Losses at the gene ends were 7 bases for V and 7 bases for J; bases not matched to a gene: 2. The DNA of the CDR3 is TGTGCCAGCACCGGGACAGGGAATTCACCCCTCCACTTT. It specifies CASTGTGNSPLHF.

A note on this clonotype: One junction end disagrees with the germline gene, perhaps due to a read error. V is TRBV6-5 and J is TRBJ1-5, with a weak D call TRBD1 (5 bases). Germline V gene sequence: CDR1 MNHEY, CDR2 SVGAGI. This CDR3 has 15 residues. The CDR3 sequence is CASSYYRGGNQPQHF. The CDR3 nucleotides are TGTGCCAGCAGCTACTACCGTGGGGGTAATCAGCCCCAGCATTTT.

This clonotype was seen repeatedly, ten times or more. The chain carries TRBV12-3 or TRBV12-4 and TRBJ1-1; 7 bases are a match to TRBD1. The trim removed 2 bases at V and 3 bases at J, leaving 3 bases unmatched. This CDR3 spans 14 amino acids. CDR3 nucleotide sequence: TGTGCCAGCAGTTTACAGGGACAGTACACTGAAGCTTTCTTT. Protein sequence: CASSLQGQYTEAFF.

The chain is built from TRBV6-5 and TRBJ2-1; D not resolved. V gave up 0 bases and J gave up 5 bases, with 8 bases separating them. The germline V gene encodes CDR1 MNHEY and CDR2 SVGAGI. The CDR3 sequence is 14 residues long. The CDR3 sequence is CASSYSSLHNEQFF. CDR3 nucleotide sequence: TGTGCCAGCAGTTACTCGAGTCTTCACAATGAGCAGTTCTTC.

V gene TRBV5-1 combines with J gene TRBJ2-5; tentatively, D is TRBD1 (6 bases). Trimming took 4 bases from V and 2 from J, leaving 15 bases between them. The CDR3 spans 15 residues. Germline V gene sequence: CDR1 SGHRS, CDR2 YFSETQ. The CDR3 DNA follows: TGCGCCAGCAGCGCACAGGGTTCTCGTCAAGAGACCCAGTACTTC. This codes for CASSAQGSRQETQYF.